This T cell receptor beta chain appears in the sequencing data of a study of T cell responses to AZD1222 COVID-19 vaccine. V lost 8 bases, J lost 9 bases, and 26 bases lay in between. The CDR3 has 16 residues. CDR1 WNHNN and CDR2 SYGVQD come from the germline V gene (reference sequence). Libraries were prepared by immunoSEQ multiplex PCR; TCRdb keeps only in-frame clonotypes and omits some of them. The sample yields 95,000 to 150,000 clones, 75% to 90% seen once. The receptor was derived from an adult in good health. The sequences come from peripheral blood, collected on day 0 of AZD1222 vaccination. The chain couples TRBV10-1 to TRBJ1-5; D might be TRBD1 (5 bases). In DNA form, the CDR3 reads TGCGCCAGCGATACTCCGGGACGGGATTTCGGGGGGCCCCAGCATTTT. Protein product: CASDTPGRDFGGPQHF.